The clone carrying this T cell receptor (beta chain) was seen repeatedly, ten times or more. The antigen remains undetermined. CDR1 SNHLY and CDR2 FYNNEI come from the germline V gene. Trimming cost V 4 bases and J 2 bases, with 1 base left between them. This CDR3 is 11 amino acids long. Individual cDNA molecules received unique molecular identifiers during library preparation. TCRdb itself ran the 5' RACE reads through MiXCR, one entry per CDR3 protein. The sample has some 80,000 distinct CDR3 sequences, more than 10% seen once. This sample stems from a study of early T cells in non-severe SARS-CoV-2 infection. Overall study results and limits: Missing private and CD4 specificities, VDJdb matching favored anti-spike CD8 responses.

The sequence was collected from an adult who was a healthcare worker with PCR-confirmed SARS-CoV-2 infection or an uninfected control (not recorded which). The donor label of this sample is uncertain. Sample: whole blood, taken at baseline. This chain joins TRBV2 and TRBJ2-3, with D unclear. CDR3 coding DNA: TGTGCCAGCAGTGTCACAGATACGCAGTATTTT. This codes for CASSVTDTQYF.